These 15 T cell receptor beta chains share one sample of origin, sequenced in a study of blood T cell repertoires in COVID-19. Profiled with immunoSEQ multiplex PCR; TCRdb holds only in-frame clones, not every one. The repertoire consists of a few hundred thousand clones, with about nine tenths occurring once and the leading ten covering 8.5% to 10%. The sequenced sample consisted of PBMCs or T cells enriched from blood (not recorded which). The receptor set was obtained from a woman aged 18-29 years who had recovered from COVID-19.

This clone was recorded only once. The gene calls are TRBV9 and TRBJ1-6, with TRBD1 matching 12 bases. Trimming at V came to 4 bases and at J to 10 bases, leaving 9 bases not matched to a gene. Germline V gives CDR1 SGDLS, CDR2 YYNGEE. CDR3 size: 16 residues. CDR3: CASSHRDRGRRSPLHF. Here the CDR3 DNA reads TGTGCCAGCAGCCATCGGGACAGGGGGCGCAGATCACCCCTCCACTTT.

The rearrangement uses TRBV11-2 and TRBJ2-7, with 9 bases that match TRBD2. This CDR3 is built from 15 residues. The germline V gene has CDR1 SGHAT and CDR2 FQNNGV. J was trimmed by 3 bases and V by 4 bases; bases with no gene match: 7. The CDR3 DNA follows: TGTGCCAGCAGCTCCCATAGCGGGAGTGGCTACGAGCAGTACTTC. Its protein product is CASSSHSGSGYEQYF.

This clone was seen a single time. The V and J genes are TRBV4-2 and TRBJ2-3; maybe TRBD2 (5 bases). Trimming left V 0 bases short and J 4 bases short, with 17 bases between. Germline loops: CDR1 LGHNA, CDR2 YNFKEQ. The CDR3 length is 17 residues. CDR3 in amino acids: CASSQDYTSRKADTQYF. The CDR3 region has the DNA TGTGCCAGCAGCCAAGATTACACTAGTCGGAAGGCAGATACGCAGTATTTT.

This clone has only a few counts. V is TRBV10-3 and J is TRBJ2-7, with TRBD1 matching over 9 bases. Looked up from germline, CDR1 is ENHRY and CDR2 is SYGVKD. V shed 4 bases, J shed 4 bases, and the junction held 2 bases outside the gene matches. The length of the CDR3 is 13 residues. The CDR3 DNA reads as TGTGCCATCAGTGGGACAGGGGCATACGAGCAGTACTTC. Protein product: CAISGTGAYEQYF.

The chain's CDR3 is CASSQDFYRGDSGANVLTF. In DNA, the CDR3 is TGCGCCAGCAGCCAAGATTTTTACAGGGGGGACTCTGGGGCCAACGTCCTGACTTTC. The J gene is TRBJ2-6, the V gene TRBV4-1, with 8 bases lining up with TRBD1. J gave up 0 bases and V 0 bases, and 7 bases lay outside the gene matches. The CDR3 has 19 amino acids. Per germline, CDR1 MGHRA and CDR2 YSYEKL.

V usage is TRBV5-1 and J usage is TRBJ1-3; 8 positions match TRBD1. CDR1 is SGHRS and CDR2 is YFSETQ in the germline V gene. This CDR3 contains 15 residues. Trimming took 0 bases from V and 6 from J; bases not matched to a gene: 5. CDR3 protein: CASSLATGEQNTIYF. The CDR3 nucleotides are TGCGCCAGCAGCTTGGCGACAGGGGAGCAAAACACCATATATTTT.

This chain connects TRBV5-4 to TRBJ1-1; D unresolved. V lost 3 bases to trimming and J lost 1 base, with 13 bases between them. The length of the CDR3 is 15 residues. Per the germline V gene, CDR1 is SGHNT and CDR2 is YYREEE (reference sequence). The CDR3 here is CASSYNIQTNTEAFF. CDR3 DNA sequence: TGTGCCAGCAGCTACAACATCCAAACGAACACTGAAGCTTTCTTT.

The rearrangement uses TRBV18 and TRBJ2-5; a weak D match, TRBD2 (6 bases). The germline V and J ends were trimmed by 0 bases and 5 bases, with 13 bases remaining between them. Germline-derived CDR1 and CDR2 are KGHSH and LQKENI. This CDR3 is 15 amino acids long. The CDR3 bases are TGTGCCAGCTCACCACCAGACGGAGGAGGGGAGACCCAGTACTTC. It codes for CASSPPDGGGETQYF.

The CDR3 protein is CASSQGGWWVAFF. CDR3 DNA sequence: TGTGCCAGCAGCCAAGGGGGCTGGTGGGTAGCTTTCTTT. The genes are TRBV3-1 (or the pseudogene TRBV3-2) and TRBJ1-1; a weak D match, TRBD1 (5 bases). The length of the CDR3 is 13 residues. V was cut by 1 base and J by 10 bases, with 13 bases left in between. Germline V gives CDR1 LGHDT, CDR2 YNNKEL (reference sequence).

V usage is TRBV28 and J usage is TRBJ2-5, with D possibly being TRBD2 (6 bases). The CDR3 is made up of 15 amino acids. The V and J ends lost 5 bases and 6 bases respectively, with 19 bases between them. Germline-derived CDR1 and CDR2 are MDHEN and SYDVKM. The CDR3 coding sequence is TGTGCCAGCAGTCCGATTGGAGGGCTGTATAAGACCCAGTACTTC. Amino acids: CASSPIGGLYKTQYF. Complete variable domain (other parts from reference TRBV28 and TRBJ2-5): DVKVTQSSRYLVKRTGEKVFLECVQDMDHENMFWYRQDPGLGLRLIYFSYDVKMKEKGDIPEGYSVSREKKERFSLILESASTNQTSMYLCASSPIGGLYKTQYFGPGTRLLVL.

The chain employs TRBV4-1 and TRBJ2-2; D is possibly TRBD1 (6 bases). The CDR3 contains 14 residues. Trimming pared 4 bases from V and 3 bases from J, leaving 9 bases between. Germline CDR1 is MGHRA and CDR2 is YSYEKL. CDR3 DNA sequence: TGCGCCAGCAGCCGGCCAGGGGACACCGGGGAGCTGTTTTTT. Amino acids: CASSRPGDTGELFF.

CDR3 region: CASSRFRGQGSPPFQETQYF. The CDR3 DNA follows: TGTGCCAGCAGTCGCTTCCGGGGACAGGGTAGCCCACCATTCCAAGAGACCCAGTACTTC. The gene calls are TRBV27 and TRBJ2-5; 9 nucleotides match TRBD1. J lost 1 base, V lost 5 bases, and 20 bases had no gene match. The CDR3 spans 20 residues. Germline values: CDR1 MNHEY, CDR2 SMNVEV (reference sequence).

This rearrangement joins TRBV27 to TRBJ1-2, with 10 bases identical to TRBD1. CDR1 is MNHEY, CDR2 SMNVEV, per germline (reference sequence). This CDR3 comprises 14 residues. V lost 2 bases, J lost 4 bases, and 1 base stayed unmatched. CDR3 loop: CASSLDRGLYGYTF. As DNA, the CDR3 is TGTGCCAGCAGTTTAGACAGGGGGCTCTATGGCTACACCTTC.

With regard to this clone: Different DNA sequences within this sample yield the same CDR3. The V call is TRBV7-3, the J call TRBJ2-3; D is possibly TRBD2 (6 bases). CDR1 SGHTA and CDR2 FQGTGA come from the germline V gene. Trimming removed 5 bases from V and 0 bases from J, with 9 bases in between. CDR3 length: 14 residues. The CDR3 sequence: CASSPGTSTDTQYF. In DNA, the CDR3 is TGTGCCAGCAGCCCAGGGACTAGCACAGATACGCAGTATTTT.

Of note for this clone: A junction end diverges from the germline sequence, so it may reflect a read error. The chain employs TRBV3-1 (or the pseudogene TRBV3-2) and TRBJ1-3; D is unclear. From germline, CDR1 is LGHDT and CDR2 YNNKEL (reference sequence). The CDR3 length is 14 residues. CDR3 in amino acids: CASSQVRSGNTIYF. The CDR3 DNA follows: TGTGCCAGCAGCCAAGTCAGGTCTGGCAACACCATATATTTT.